Sequencing of this T cell receptor (beta chain) was carried out in a study of circulating and synovial CD4+ cells in juvenile arthritis. The protocol was immunoSEQ multiplex PCR, while the TCRdb copy is restricted to in-frame clones and leaves out a portion. The sample carries approximately 36,000 clones, 90% to 95% recorded once. The sequencing sample was made of CD4+ T cells from blood. The sequence was obtained from a human donor with juvenile idiopathic arthritis.

The CDR3 DNA is TGTGCCAGCACTAATACCGTTGCAACTAATGAAAAACTGTTTTTT. Residues: CASTNTVATNEKLFF. The rearrangement joins TRBV6-5 to TRBJ1-4; D is undetermined. This CDR3 has 15 residues. CDR1 and CDR2 from the germline V gene are MNHEY and SVGAGI. V was trimmed by 7 bases and J by 0 bases, leaving 12 bases between them.